The present entry profiles one TCR beta chain with its context. TCRdb re-called the PCR reads through MiXCR, storing one row per CDR3 protein. The data hold 15,000 to 20,000 distinct CDR3 sequences, with roughly two fifths observed a single time. The data belong to a study of tumor-infiltrating lymphocytes in oesophageal squamous cell carcinoma. Germline V lookup: CDR1 SNHLY, CDR2 FYNNEI. V lost 7 bases to trimming and J lost 3 bases; unmatched junction nucleotides: 3. The CDR3 has 12 amino acids. The clonotype comes from a male donor with esophageal squamous cell carcinoma. The V and J genes are TRBV2 and TRBJ2-7, with 7 positions matching TRBD1. The sequenced sample was normal esophageal tissue next to the tumor. DNA for the CDR3: TGTGCCAGCAAACAGGGGCTCTACGAGCAGTACTTC. Translation: CASKQGLYEQYF.